This TCR beta chain was retrieved from a study of vaccination effects on CD4 cells after COVID-19. The wider study: Vaccination followed sampling of two convalescent patients by 16 days and one week respectively.

Expansion of antigen-specific CD4+ T cells with viral peptide pools was carried out by the ViraFEST assay before sequencing. Having been cultured for roughly 11 days, the cells underwent CD4+ T cell isolation. Sometime from March through December 2020, the person acquired a SARS-CoV-2 infection that PCR confirmed. Notes on the study in general: Missing from the study were early post-infection timepoints, and its convalescent patients were few. Post-vaccine spike-reactive clones in convalescents were mainly new vaccine-induced clones.

The assay was immunoSEQ multiplex PCR, and TCRdb's table has in-frame clones only and misses some. The profile shows about 19,000 clones, 70% to 75% of them singletons. This clone was recorded only once. Its specificity is not known. The V end was cut by 1 base, the J end by 11 bases, with 14 bases between. The CDR3 has 13 residues. Per the germline V gene, CDR1 is SNHLY and CDR2 is FYNNEI. The source material was CD4+ T cells from PBMCs cultured with SARS-CoV-2 spike peptides, sampled before COVID-19 vaccination. The clonotype was recovered from a human donor who had a prior SARS-CoV-2 infection. The chain uses TRBV2 and TRBJ1-1; the D is unclear. CDR3: CASSEESWLHAFF. The CDR3 coding sequence is TGTGCCAGCAGTGAAGAATCGTGGTTACACGCTTTCTTT.